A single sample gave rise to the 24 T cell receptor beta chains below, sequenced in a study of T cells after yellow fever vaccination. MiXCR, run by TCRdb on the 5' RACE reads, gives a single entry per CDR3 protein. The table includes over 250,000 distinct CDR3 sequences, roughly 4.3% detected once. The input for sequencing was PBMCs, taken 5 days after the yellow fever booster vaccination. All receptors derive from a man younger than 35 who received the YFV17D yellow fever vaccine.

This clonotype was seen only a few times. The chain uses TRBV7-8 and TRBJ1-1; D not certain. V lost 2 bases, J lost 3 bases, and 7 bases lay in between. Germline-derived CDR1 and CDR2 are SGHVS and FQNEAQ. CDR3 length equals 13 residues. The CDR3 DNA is TGTGCCAGCAGCTTAAGGACTTACACTGAAGCTTTCTTT. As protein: CASSLRTYTEAFF.

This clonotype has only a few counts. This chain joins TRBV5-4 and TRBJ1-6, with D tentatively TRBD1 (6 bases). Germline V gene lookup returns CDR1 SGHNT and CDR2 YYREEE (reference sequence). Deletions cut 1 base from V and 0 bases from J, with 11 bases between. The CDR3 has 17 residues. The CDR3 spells CASSLMQGRSYNSPLHF. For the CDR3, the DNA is TGTGCCAGCAGCTTGATGCAGGGGCGCTCCTATAATTCACCCCTCCACTTT.

In DNA, the CDR3 is TGTGCCACCAGTGATTGGGGGGAACCGCCCTACGAGCAGTACTTC. Its protein product is CATSDWGEPPYEQYF. This chain uses TRBV24-1 with TRBJ2-7; maybe TRBD2 (6 bases). Trimming took 2 bases from V and 2 from J, leaving 12 bases between them. The CDR3 loop spans 15 amino acids. Germline V gene sequence: CDR1 KGHDR, CDR2 SFDVKD.

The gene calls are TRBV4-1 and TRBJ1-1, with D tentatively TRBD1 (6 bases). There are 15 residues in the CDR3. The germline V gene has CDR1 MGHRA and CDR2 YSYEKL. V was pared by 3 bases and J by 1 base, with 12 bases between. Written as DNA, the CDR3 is TGCGCCAGCAGCCAGGACGACAGGAGGAACACTGAAGCTTTCTTT. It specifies CASSQDDRRNTEAFF.

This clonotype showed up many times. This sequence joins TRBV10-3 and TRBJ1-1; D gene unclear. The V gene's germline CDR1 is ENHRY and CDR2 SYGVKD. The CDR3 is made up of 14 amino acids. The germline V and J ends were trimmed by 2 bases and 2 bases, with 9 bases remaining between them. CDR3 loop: CAISEPGLNTEAFF. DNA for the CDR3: TGTGCCATCAGTGAGCCGGGCCTCAACACTGAAGCTTTCTTT.

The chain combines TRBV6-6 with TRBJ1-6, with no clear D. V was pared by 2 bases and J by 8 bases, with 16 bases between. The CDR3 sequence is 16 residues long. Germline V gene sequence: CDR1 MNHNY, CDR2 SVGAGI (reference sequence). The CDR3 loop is CASSYVVGKGDSPLHF. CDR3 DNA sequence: TGTGCCAGCAGTTACGTTGTCGGGAAGGGCGATTCACCCCTCCACTTT.

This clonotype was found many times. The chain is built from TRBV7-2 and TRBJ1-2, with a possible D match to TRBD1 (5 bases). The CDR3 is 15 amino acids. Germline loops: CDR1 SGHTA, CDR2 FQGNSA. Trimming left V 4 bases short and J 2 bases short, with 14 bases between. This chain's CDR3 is CASSSRGGKNYGYTF. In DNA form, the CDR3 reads TGTGCCAGCAGCTCTCGGGGGGGTAAAAACTATGGCTACACCTTC.

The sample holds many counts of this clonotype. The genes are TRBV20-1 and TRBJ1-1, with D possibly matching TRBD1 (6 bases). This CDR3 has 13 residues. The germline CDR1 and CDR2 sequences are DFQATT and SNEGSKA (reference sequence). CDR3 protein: CSARGRGNTEAFF. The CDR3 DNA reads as TGCAGCGCCCGGGGGCGGGGGAACACTGAAGCTTTCTTT.

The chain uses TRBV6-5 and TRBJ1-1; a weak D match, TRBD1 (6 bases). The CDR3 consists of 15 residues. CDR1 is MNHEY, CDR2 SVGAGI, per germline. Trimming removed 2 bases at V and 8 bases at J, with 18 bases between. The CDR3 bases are TGTGCCAGCAGTTACGCGGGGGGCCCGTTAAAAGAAGCTTTCTTT. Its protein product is CASSYAGGPLKEAFF.

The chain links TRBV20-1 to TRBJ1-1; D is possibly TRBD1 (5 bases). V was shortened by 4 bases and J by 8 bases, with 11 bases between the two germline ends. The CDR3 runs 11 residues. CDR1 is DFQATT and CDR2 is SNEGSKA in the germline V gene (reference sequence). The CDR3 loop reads CSATPGTEAFF. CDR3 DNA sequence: TGCAGTGCTACCCCTGGGACCGAAGCTTTCTTT.

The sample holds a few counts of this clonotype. In nucleotides, the CDR3 is TGTGCCAGCAGTCCAGGACTACTCTACAATGAGCAGTTCTTC. It yields the protein CASSPGLLYNEQFF. The chain has TRBV12-3 or TRBV12-4 and TRBJ2-1; tentatively, D is TRBD2 (6 bases). The germline V and J ends were trimmed by 5 bases and 3 bases, with 11 bases remaining between them. There are 14 residues in the CDR3.

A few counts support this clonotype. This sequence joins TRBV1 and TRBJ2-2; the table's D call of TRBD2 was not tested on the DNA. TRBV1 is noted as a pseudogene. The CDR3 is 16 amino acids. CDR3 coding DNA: TGCACCAGCAGCCAATACCGCGGGGGGGCCACCGGGGAGCTGTTTTTT. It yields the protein CTSSQYRGGATGELFF.

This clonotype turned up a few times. The CDR3 loop reads CASSNEPWGQLFF. In DNA form, the CDR3 reads TGTGCCAGCAGCAACGAGCCGTGGGGACAACTGTTTTTT. This chain joins TRBV7-9 and TRBJ1-4; D perhaps matches TRBD1 (5 bases). CDR1 SEHNR and CDR2 FQNEAQ come from the germline V gene (reference sequence). The CDR3 sequence is 13 residues long. Between the trimmed V and J ends, which lost 5 bases and 12 bases, there was a span of 16 bases.

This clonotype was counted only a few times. DNA for the CDR3: TGCGCCAGCAGCCAGTACCTCACAGGGTACAATGAGCAGTTCTTC. Translated: CASSQYLTGYNEQFF. This chain connects TRBV4-1 to TRBJ2-1, with D perhaps TRBD1 (6 bases). Trimming pared 3 bases from V and 4 bases from J, leaving 13 bases between. This CDR3 spans 15 amino acids. Germline V gives CDR1 MGHRA, CDR2 YSYEKL.

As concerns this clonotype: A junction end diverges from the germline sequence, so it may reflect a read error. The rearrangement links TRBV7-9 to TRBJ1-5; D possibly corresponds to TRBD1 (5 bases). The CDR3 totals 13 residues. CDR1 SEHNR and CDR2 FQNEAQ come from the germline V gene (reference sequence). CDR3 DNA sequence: TGTTCCAGCAGCTCACCGGGGGGGCAGCCCCAGCATTTT. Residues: CSSSSPGGQPQHF. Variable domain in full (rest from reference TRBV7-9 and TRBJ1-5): DTGVSQNPRHKITKRGQNVTFRCDPISEHNRLYWYRQTLGQGPEFLTYFQNEAQLEKSRLLSDRFSAERPKGSFSTLEIQRTEQGDSAMYLCSSSSPGGQPQHFGDGTRLSIL.

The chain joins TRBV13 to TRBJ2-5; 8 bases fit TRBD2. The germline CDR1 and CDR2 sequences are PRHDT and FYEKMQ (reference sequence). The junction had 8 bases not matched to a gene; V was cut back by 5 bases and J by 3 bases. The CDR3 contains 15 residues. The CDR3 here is CASSPTSGKKETQYF. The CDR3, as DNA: TGTGCCAGCAGCCCCACTAGCGGAAAGAAAGAGACCCAGTACTTC.

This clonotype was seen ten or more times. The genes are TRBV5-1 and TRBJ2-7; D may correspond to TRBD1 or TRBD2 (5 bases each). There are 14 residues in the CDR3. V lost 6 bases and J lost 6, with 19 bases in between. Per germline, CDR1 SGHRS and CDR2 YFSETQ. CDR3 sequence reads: CASTQRGRLSEQYF. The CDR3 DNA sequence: TGCGCCAGCACCCAAAGGGGACGACTCTCCGAGCAGTACTTC.

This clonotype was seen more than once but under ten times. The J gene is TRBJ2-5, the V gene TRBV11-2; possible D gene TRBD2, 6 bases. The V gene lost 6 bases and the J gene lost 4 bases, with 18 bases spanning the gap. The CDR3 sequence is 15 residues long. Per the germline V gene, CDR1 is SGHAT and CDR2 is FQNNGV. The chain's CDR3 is CASSSTRRGGETQYF. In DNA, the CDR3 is TGTGCCAGCAGTTCCACTAGGCGGGGAGGAGAGACCCAGTACTTC.

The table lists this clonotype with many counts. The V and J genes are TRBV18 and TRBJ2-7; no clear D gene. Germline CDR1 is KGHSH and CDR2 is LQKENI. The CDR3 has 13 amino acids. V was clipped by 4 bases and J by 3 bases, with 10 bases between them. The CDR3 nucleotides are TGTGCCAGCTCACGCGCCCTAGACTACGAGCAGTACGTC. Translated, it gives CASSRALDYEQYV.

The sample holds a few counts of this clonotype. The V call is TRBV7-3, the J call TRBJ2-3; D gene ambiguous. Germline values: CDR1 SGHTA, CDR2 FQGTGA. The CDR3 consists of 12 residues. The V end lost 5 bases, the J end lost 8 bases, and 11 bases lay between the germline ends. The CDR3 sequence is CASSLLDGTQYF. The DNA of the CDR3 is TGTGCCAGCAGCCTCCTCGACGGTACGCAGTATTTT.

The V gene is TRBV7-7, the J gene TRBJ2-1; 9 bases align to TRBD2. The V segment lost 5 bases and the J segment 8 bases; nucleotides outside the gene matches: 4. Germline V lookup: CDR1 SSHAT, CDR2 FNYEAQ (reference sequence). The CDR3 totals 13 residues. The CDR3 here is CASSLGLADEQFF. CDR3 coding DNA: TGTGCCAGCAGCCTGGGACTAGCTGATGAGCAGTTCTTC.

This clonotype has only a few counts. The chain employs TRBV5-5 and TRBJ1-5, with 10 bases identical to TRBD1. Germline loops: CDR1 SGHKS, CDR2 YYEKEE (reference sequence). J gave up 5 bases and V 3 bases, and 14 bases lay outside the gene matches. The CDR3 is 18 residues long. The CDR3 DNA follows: TGTGCCAGCAGCTGGGGACCGGGACAGGGGCGAGGGGATCAGCCCCAGCATTTT. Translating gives CASSWGPGQGRGDQPQHF.

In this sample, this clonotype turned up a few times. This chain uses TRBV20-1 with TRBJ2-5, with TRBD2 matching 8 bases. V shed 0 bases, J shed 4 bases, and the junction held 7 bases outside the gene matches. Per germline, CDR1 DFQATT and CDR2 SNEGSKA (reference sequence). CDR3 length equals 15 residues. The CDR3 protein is CSARDPRGAGETQYF. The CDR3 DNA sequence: TGCAGTGCTAGAGATCCGCGGGGGGCCGGAGAGACCCAGTACTTC.

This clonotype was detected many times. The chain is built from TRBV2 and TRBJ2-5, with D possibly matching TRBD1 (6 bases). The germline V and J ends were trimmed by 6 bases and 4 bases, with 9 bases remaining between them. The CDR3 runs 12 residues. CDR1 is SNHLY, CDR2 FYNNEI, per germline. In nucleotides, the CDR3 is TGTGCCAGCAGGGACAGAGGAGAGACCCAGTACTTC. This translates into CASRDRGETQYF.